Below, 9 T cell receptor beta chains from the same sample are listed, as sequenced in a study of blood T cell repertoires in COVID-19. The repertoire was sequenced with immunoSEQ multiplex PCR; TCRdb's copy has only in-frame clones and lacks some. The sample records 30,000 to 35,000 clones, about 89% being singletons. The sequenced sample consisted of peripheral blood. The receptors here all came from a woman aged 40 to 49 with active or convalescent COVID-19.

This rearrangement joins TRBV9 to TRBJ2-1, with 8 bases fitting TRBD2. This CDR3 contains 15 residues. From germline, CDR1 is SGDLS and CDR2 YYNGEE. Losses at the gene ends were 4 bases for V and 7 bases for J; bases not matched to a gene: 10. Written as DNA, the CDR3 is TGTGCCAGCAGCCTGATGGGACTAGGAGAGAATGAGCAGTTCTTC. It encodes CASSLMGLGENEQFF.

The chain is built from TRBV9 and TRBJ2-4, with D unclear. Germline assignment: CDR1 SGDLS and CDR2 YYNGEE. The CDR3 runs 13 residues. V gave up 3 bases and J gave up 12 bases, with 16 bases separating them. The CDR3 nucleotides read TGTGCCAGCAGCGCCCCAGAGGTCGGATATCAGTACTTC. It yields the protein CASSAPEVGYQYF.

The chain links TRBV28 to TRBJ2-7; D is unclear. The V gene lost 5 bases and the J gene lost 1 base, with 15 bases spanning the gap. Germline loops: CDR1 MDHEN, CDR2 SYDVKM. The CDR3 has 15 amino acids. CDR3 sequence reads: CASSISAEPSYEQYF. CDR3 DNA sequence: TGTGCCAGCAGTATCTCTGCGGAACCTTCCTACGAGCAGTACTTC.

The rearrangement joins TRBV28 to TRBJ1-1; the D is unclear. The ends were cut back, 10 bases at V and 4 bases at J, with 16 bases in the middle. The CDR3 totals 13 residues. Per the germline V gene, CDR1 is MDHEN and CDR2 is SYDVKM. The CDR3 reads CATLEGMRTEAFF. DNA of the CDR3: TGTGCCACCTTAGAGGGTATGCGCACTGAAGCTTTCTTT.

V usage is TRBV7-9 and J usage is TRBJ2-7, with 8 bases that match TRBD2. V shed 5 bases and J 0 bases; nucleotides not matched to a gene: 12. Germline V lookup: CDR1 SEHNR, CDR2 FQNEAQ (reference sequence). The CDR3 has 17 residues. Written as DNA, the CDR3 is TGTGCCAGCAGCACCGACTGGACTAGCCGGTCCTCCTACGAGCAGTACTTC. It is translated as CASSTDWTSRSSYEQYF. The entire variable domain, with the rest obtained from reference TRBV7-9 and TRBJ2-7, is as follows: DTGVSQNPRHKITKRGQNVTFRCDPISEHNRLYWYRQTLGQGPEFLTYFQNEAQLEKSRLLSDRFSAERPKGSFSTLEIQRTEQGDSAMYLCASSTDWTSRSSYEQYFGPGTRLTVT.

V gene TRBV2 combines with J gene TRBJ2-2; 8 bases are a match to TRBD1. V gave up 11 bases and J gave up 0 bases; unmatched junction bases: 2. Germline V gives CDR1 SNHLY, CDR2 FYNNEI. This CDR3 spans 13 amino acids. CDR3 loop: CAGQGANTGELFF. The CDR3 bases are TGTGCCGGACAGGGTGCGAACACCGGGGAGCTGTTTTTT. The whole variable domain, filled in from reference TRBV2 and TRBJ2-2, reads EPEVTQTPSHQVTQMGQEVILRCVPISNHLYFYWYRQILGQKVEFLVSFYNNEISEKSEIFDDQFSVERPDGSNFTLKIRSTKLEDSAMYFCAGQGANTGELFFGEGSRLTVL.

The chain combines TRBV19 with TRBJ2-7, with D perhaps matching TRBD1 (6 bases). The V end lost 3 bases, the J end lost 4 bases, and 13 bases lay between the germline ends. The CDR3 runs 14 residues. CDR1 is LNHDA, CDR2 SQIVND, per germline (reference sequence). The CDR3 loop reads CASSMGVGQYEQYF. The CDR3 DNA reads as TGTGCCAGTAGTATGGGGGTAGGACAGTACGAGCAGTACTTC.

The chain recombines TRBV24-1 with TRBJ2-5; tentatively, D is TRBD1 (6 bases). Trimming stripped 2 bases from V and 2 bases from J, with 11 bases between. The germline V gene encodes CDR1 KGHDR and CDR2 SFDVKD. The CDR3 runs to 15 residues. The CDR3 DNA reads as TGTGCCACCAGTGATTATTATAGGGGGCAAGAGACCCAGTACTTC. Residues: CATSDYYRGQETQYF.

The chain uses TRBV9 and TRBJ1-1; 8 bases are shared with TRBD1. This CDR3 contains 14 residues. Germline-derived CDR1 and CDR2 are SGDLS and YYNGEE. J lost 7 bases, V lost 3 bases, and 8 bases had no gene match. The CDR3 DNA sequence: TGTGCCAGCAGCGCGCAGGGGGCGGCGGATGAAGCTTTCTTT. Residues: CASSAQGAADEAFF.